This is a list of T cell receptor beta chains from one sample in a study of blood T cells in healthy people across ages. TCRdb ran MiXCR on the 5' RACE reads and lists one entry per CDR3 protein. The data show 590,000 or so distinct CDR3 sequences, less than 35% seen once. Sequenced: blood. These receptor sequences come from an elderly woman in good health. Each CDR3 is given with its conserved first and last residue. D genes are given only for firm matches. The size of a clone is reported for some rows only, either as once, few or many, or as a class for expanded clones.

J: TRBJ2-7
D: NA
size: NA
V: TRBV7-3
DNA: TGTGCCAGCACGCGGGGCAAAAGCTACGAGCAGTACTTC
CDR3: CASTRGKSYEQYF

J: TRBJ1-4
D: NA
size: NA
V: TRBV28
DNA: TGTGCCAGCTGGGGGCGCGATGAAAAACTGTTTTTT
CDR3: CASWGRDEKLFF

J: TRBJ2-1
D: NA
size: many
V: TRBV5-6
DNA: TGTGCCAGCAGCTCCGTGGGGGCCGACACTGATGAGCAGTTCTTC
CDR3: CASSSVGADTDEQFF

J: TRBJ2-5
D: TRBD1
size: NA
V: TRBV6-5
DNA: TGTGCCGGCAGTTTAGGGGGCCAGGAGACCCAGTACTTC
CDR3: CAGSLGGQETQYF

J: TRBJ1-1
D: TRBD1
size: many
V: TRBV2
DNA: TGTGCCAGCAGCCCGGACAGGGACACTGAAGCTTTCTTT
CDR3: CASSPDRDTEAFF

J: TRBJ2-7
D: NA
size: NA
V: TRBV6-5
DNA: TGTGCCAGCAGTTCGAGGACGGCCTACGAGCGGTACTTC
CDR3: CASSSRTAYERYF

J: TRBJ1-2
D: NA
size: many
V: TRBV6-2/TRBV6-3
DNA: TGTGCCAGCAATCGGGACGGGACTAACTATGGCTACACCTTC
CDR3: CASNRDGTNYGYTF

J: TRBJ1-1
D: NA
size: NA
V: TRBV6-1
DNA: TGTGCCAGCAGTGGGGGGGTGCCGGGCACTGAAGCTTTCTTT
CDR3: CASSGGVPGTEAFF

J: TRBJ2-2
D: TRBD2
size: NA
V: TRBV5-1
DNA: TGCGCCAGCAGCTTGGGACTAGCGGGGGCCAGGAACACCGGGGAGCTGTTTTTT
CDR3: CASSLGLAGARNTGELFF

J: TRBJ2-5
D: NA
size: many
V: TRBV12-3/TRBV12-4
DNA: TGTGCCAGCAGCCCGGGCCGGTTGGCTCAGCGAAAGACCCAGTACTTC
CDR3: CASSPGRLAQRKTQYF

J: TRBJ2-6
D: NA
size: many
V: TRBV12-5
DNA: TGTGCTAGTGGGACCTCAGTAACGCGCTCTGGGGCCAACGTCCTGACTTTC
CDR3: CASGTSVTRSGANVLTF

J: TRBJ1-1
D: NA
size: few
V: TRBV20-1
DNA: TGCAGTGCTCGGATCTCAGGGAACACTGAAGCTTTCTTT
CDR3: CSARISGNTEAFF

J: TRBJ2-1
D: TRBD1
size: NA
V: TRBV6-1
DNA: TGTGCCAGCAGGCGGGGGACAGGGGGCAATGAGCAGTTCTTC
CDR3: CASRRGTGGNEQFF

J: TRBJ2-2
D: NA
size: NA
V: TRBV2
DNA: TGTGCCAGCAGAAGACTAGAGGCCGGGGAGCTGTTTTTT
CDR3: CASRRLEAGELFF

J: TRBJ1-4
D: NA
size: few
V: TRBV19
DNA: TGTGCCAGTAGTAACGGACGAGAAAAACTGTTTTTT
CDR3: CASSNGREKLFF

J: TRBJ2-5
D: NA
size: many
V: TRBV29-1
DNA: TGCAGCGTTGAAGGGGGAGCGCGAGGGACCCAGTACTTC
CDR3: CSVEGGARGTQYF

J: TRBJ1-6
D: NA
size: NA
V: TRBV28
DNA: TGTGCCAGCACCCTAAGAAGGGGGAGTAATTCACCCCTCCACTTT
CDR3: CASTLRRGSNSPLHF

J: TRBJ2-3
D: NA
size: many
V: TRBV19
DNA: TGTGCCAGTAGGCCACCCGGGGATACGCAGTATTTT
CDR3: CASRPPGDTQYF

J: TRBJ1-2
D: TRBD1
size: many
V: TRBV5-1
DNA: TGCGCCAGCAGCTTGGCCGGGACAGAGATCTATGGCTACACCTTC
CDR3: CASSLAGTEIYGYTF

J: TRBJ2-3
D: TRBD1
size: NA
V: TRBV3-1
DNA: TGTGCCAGCAGCCTCCCCCGGACAGGGGGTGCAGATACGCAGTATTTT
CDR3: CASSLPRTGGADTQYF

J: TRBJ2-2
D: NA
size: NA
V: TRBV27
DNA: TGTGCCAGCAGCCTAGACCGTGGCAGTACTTCTACCGGGGAGCTGTTTTTT
CDR3: CASSLDRGSTSTGELFF

J: TRBJ1-2
D: NA
size: many
V: TRBV20-1
DNA: TGCAGTGCTAGCCCTCGGACATCGGAGGGTGGCTACACCTTC
CDR3: CSASPRTSEGGYTF

J: TRBJ2-7
D: NA
size: many
V: TRBV11-2
DNA: TGTGCCAGCAGCTTGGGACTCCCCTACGAGCAGTACTTC
CDR3: CASSLGLPYEQYF

J: TRBJ1-3
D: NA
size: few
V: TRBV6-5
DNA: TGTGCCAGCAGTACCGGGGAAACTTTTGGAAACACCATATATTTT
CDR3: CASSTGETFGNTIYF

J: TRBJ2-2
D: TRBD2
size: many
V: TRBV4-2
DNA: TGTGCCAGCAGCCACGGCGGGGGTCTCGGGGAGCTGTTTTTT
CDR3: CASSHGGGLGELFF

J: TRBJ1-2
D: NA
size: NA
V: TRBV10-3
DNA: TGTGCCATCAGTGACGGTGTCAGTAACTATGGCTACACCTTC
CDR3: CAISDGVSNYGYTF

J: TRBJ1-5
D: NA
size: NA
V: TRBV6-1
DNA: TGTGCCAGCAGCGAAGCGGGACATAGCAATCGGCCCCAGCATTTT
CDR3: CASSEAGHSNRPQHF

J: TRBJ2-7
D: NA
size: many
V: TRBV4-2
DNA: TGTGCCAGCAGCCAAGAGGTACGACTCTACGAGCAGTACTTC
CDR3: CASSQEVRLYEQYF

J: TRBJ2-7
D: NA
size: NA
V: TRBV2
DNA: TGTGCCAGCAGTGGACAGACCAGCTCCTACAATGAGCAGTACTTC
CDR3: CASSGQTSSYNEQYF

J: TRBJ2-7
D: NA
size: many
V: TRBV20-1
DNA: TGCAGTGGACAACGCATGCGGGACACCCTTCGGGACGAGCAGTACTTC
CDR3: CSGQRMRDTLRDEQYF

J: TRBJ1-2
D: TRBD1
size: few
V: TRBV28
DNA: TGTGCCAGCAGTTTAGGGAGACAGGGCCGGGGCTACACCTTC
CDR3: CASSLGRQGRGYTF

J: TRBJ1-2
D: NA
size: NA
V: TRBV20-1
DNA: TGCAGTGCTAGAGGGCACAGGGTAAGCGGCAGCACCTTC
CDR3: CSARGHRVSGSTF

J: TRBJ2-2
D: NA
size: NA
V: TRBV7-3
DNA: TGTGCCAGCAGCTTAGATGCTTCGAACACCGGGGAGCTGTTTTTT
CDR3: CASSLDASNTGELFF

J: TRBJ1-1
D: NA
size: NA
V: TRBV6-2/TRBV6-3
DNA: TGTGCCAGCAGTCGCCACACACCGGGACGCATGAACACTGAAGCTTTCTTT
CDR3: CASSRHTPGRMNTEAFF

J: TRBJ2-1
D: TRBD2
size: NA
V: TRBV3-1
DNA: TGTGTCAGCAGCCAAGCACTAGCGGGGGACCGAAGCTCCTACAATGAGCAGTTCTTC
CDR3: CVSSQALAGDRSSYNEQFF

J: TRBJ1-3
D: NA
size: few
V: TRBV3-1
DNA: TGTGCCAGCGGGGATTCTGGAAACACCATATATTTT
CDR3: CASGDSGNTIYF

J: TRBJ2-1
D: TRBD2
size: many
V: TRBV9
DNA: TGTGCCAGCAGCGTAGGGGGACTAGCGGGGGGATACAATGAGCAGTTCTTC
CDR3: CASSVGGLAGGYNEQFF

J: TRBJ1-5
D: NA
size: many
V: TRBV18
DNA: TGTGCCAGCTCACCACGGGGCTCACGGGGCAATCAGCCCCAGCATTTT
CDR3: CASSPRGSRGNQPQHF